This paragraph reports one T cell receptor beta chain. These data belong to a study of graft-versus-host responses after intestinal transplantation. The assay was immunoSEQ multiplex PCR, and TCRdb's table has in-frame clones only and misses some. The sample contains 23,000 or so clones, 93% of which appear only once. Germline-derived CDR1 and CDR2 are SGHTA and FQGNSA. This CDR3 is built from 14 residues. Trimming pared 5 bases from V and 2 bases from J, leaving 13 bases between. This sequence was found in a human patient who received an intestinal transplant, so some T cells may come from the graft donor. The sequencing here drew on PBMCs, taken 18 days after transplant. This sequence joins TRBV7-2 and TRBJ2-7; the D gene is possibly TRBD1 (6 bases). CDR3: CASSPRDTAYEQYF. The CDR3, as DNA: TGTGCCAGCAGCCCACGGGACACAGCCTACGAGCAGTACTTC. The whole variable domain, filled in from reference TRBV7-2 and TRBJ2-7, reads GAGVSQSPSNKVTEKGKDVELRCDPISGHTALYWYRQSLGQGLEFLIYFQGNSAPDKSGLPSDRFSAERTGGSVSTLTIQRTQQEDSAVYLCASSPRDTAYEQYFGPGTRLTVT.